A selection of T cell receptor beta chains follows, all from one sample in a study of naive and memory T cell subsets. MiXCR, run by TCRdb on the UMI-ligation and nested PCR reads, gives a single entry per CDR3 protein. This table holds 130,000 or so distinct CDR3 sequences, just over 35% found once. The specimen sequenced was central memory CD4+ T cells from blood. The origin of the receptors is a human donor in good health. The conserved cysteine and the conserved F or W are not part of the CDR3 here.

v_gene	j_gene	CDR3aa
TRBV5-1	TRBJ1-1	ASSLNRPEMNTEAF
TRBV28	TRBJ2-1	ASSVPGLLNNEQF
TRBV29-1	TRBJ2-3	SAEQGAGDTQY
TRBV5-1	TRBJ2-6	ASRGGGGTGANVLT
TRBV28	TRBJ2-3	ASRGVGPGTSGSTDTQY
TRBV6-5	TRBJ2-3	ASSYSPRADTQY
TRBV19	TRBJ2-7	ASSISNRMGEQY
TRBV18	TRBJ2-1	ASSGLAGDYNEQF
TRBV18	TRBJ1-5	ASSQNANQPQH
TRBV7-2	TRBJ2-5	ASNLEGGLSWTQY
TRBV5-1	TRBJ1-4	ASSLDGGPSNEKLF
TRBV7-9	TRBJ1-1	ASRQANTEAF
TRBV28	TRBJ1-5	ASSPSDRGLWQPQH
TRBV28	TRBJ2-6	ASSSLTGAGANVLT
TRBV5-1	TRBJ2-2	ASRKAETGELF
TRBV7-9	TRBJ2-7	ASSLEVGRLTYEQY
TRBV6-6	TRBJ1-5	ASSYQTALSNQPQH
TRBV20-1	TRBJ2-5	SAQSVDREETQY
TRBV6-5	TRBJ1-1	ASRGDWTLNTEAF
TRBV29-1	TRBJ1-1	SVKPNTEAF
TRBV5-1	TRBJ2-2	ASGEPPNTGELF
TRBV19	TRBJ2-5	ASSMKGLGSQY
TRBV30	TRBJ2-1	AWRGVVRLAGFNEQF
TRBV14	TRBJ2-7	ASSSPLQGPSYEQY